The rows below give T cell receptor beta chains drawn from one sample of a study of Ad26.COV2.S vaccination and SARS-CoV-2 variants. This table comes from immunoSEQ multiplex PCR, and its TCRdb copy is limited to in-frame clones, with some not included. This sample carries some 320,000 clones, approximately 86% of them seen once, and the ten largest clones take more than 1.5%. The specimen was peripheral blood, collected in a trial of Ad26.COV2.S vaccine versus placebo. These receptor sequences come from a person between 18 and 60 years old who received the Ad26.COV2.S COVID-19 vaccine or a placebo. CDR3s include the opening cysteine and the closing phenylalanine or tryptophan. Fields, in order: D gene, V gene, J gene, CDR3 length, clone size, CDR3 DNA, CDR3 protein. D genes are given only for firm matches. Clone sizes are given selectively: once, few, many, or a class where the clone is expanded.

D: TRBD1; V: TRBV28; J: TRBJ1-5; length: 17; size: NA; DNA: TGTGCCAGCAGTGTCGGGATCCGGGACAGGTATAATCAGCCCCAGCATTTT; CDR3: CASSVGIRDRYNQPQHF
D: NA; V: TRBV19; J: TRBJ2-1; length: 15; size: NA; DNA: TGTGCCAGTAGTAGACAGGTTGTAAGTGGCGATGAGCAGTTCTTC; CDR3: CASSRQVVSGDEQFF
D: TRBD2; V: TRBV6-5; J: TRBJ2-5; length: 13; size: once; DNA: TGTGCCAGCAGCGGCGGGGGGAAAGAGACCCAGTACTTC; CDR3: CASSGGGKETQYF
D: TRBD1; V: TRBV19; J: TRBJ1-1; length: 17; size: NA; DNA: TGTGCCAGTAGTATTTTTGGTTTGGGCAGGGGGGGTACTGAAGCTTTCTTT; CDR3: CASSIFGLGRGGTEAFF
D: NA; V: TRBV5-5; J: TRBJ1-4; length: 16; size: NA; DNA: TGTGCCAGCAGCTTGGCAAGGACACCGGCGAACGAAAAACTGTTTTTT; CDR3: CASSLARTPANEKLFF
D: TRBD1; V: TRBV7-9; J: TRBJ1-4; length: 17; size: NA; DNA: TGTGCCAGCAGCTTTGGGTCCGGGACAGGGTCGTCGGAAAAACTGTTTTTT; CDR3: CASSFGSGTGSSEKLFF
D: NA; V: TRBV2; J: TRBJ1-1; length: 14; size: NA; DNA: TGTGCCAGCAGTGAGTTTCAGGGGCAGACTGAAGCTTTCTTT; CDR3: CASSEFQGQTEAFF
D: TRBD2; V: TRBV7-2; J: TRBJ2-3; length: 19; size: NA; DNA: TGTGCCAGCAGCTTCCCCCCCACGCTACTAGCGGGGGGTACAGATACGCAGTATTTT; CDR3: CASSFPPTLLAGGTDTQYF
D: TRBD2; V: TRBV5-1; J: TRBJ2-1; length: 16; size: once; DNA: TGCGCCAGCTCCCCTAGCGGGGCCCCATCCTACAATGAGCAGTTCTTC; CDR3: CASSPSGAPSYNEQFF
D: NA; V: TRBV5-4; J: TRBJ2-5; length: 12; size: NA; DNA: TGTGCCAGCAGCCTCCCCCAAGAGACCCAGTACTTC; CDR3: CASSLPQETQYF
D: TRBD1; V: TRBV28; J: TRBJ1-3; length: 13; size: NA; DNA: TGTGCCAGCACTAGGGGGCCTGGAAACACCATATATTTT; CDR3: CASTRGPGNTIYF
D: TRBD1; V: TRBV5-1; J: TRBJ2-1; length: 13; size: NA; DNA: TGCGCCAGCAGCCAGACAGGGGGCAATGAGCAGTTCTTC; CDR3: CASSQTGGNEQFF
D: NA; V: TRBV7-2; J: TRBJ1-1; length: 15; size: few; DNA: TGTGCCAGCAGCTTAGTGGGACGGACGAACACTGAAGCTTTCTTT; CDR3: CASSLVGRTNTEAFF
D: TRBD2; V: TRBV4-3; J: TRBJ2-1; length: 15; size: NA; DNA: TGCGCCAGCAGCCGGGGACTACCACTTTACAATGAGCAGTTCTTC; CDR3: CASSRGLPLYNEQFF
D: TRBD2; V: TRBV7-7; J: TRBJ2-5; length: 15; size: once; DNA: TGTGCTAGCAGTTTGGGACTACTACCTCAAGAGACCCAGTACTTC; CDR3: CASSLGLLPQETQYF
D: NA; V: TRBV6-2/TRBV6-3; J: TRBJ2-7; length: 16; size: few; DNA: TGTGCCAGCAGTTACAACGGCAGGGGCGATCCCTACGAGCAGTACTTC; CDR3: CASSYNGRGDPYEQYF
D: NA; V: TRBV4-1; J: TRBJ2-3; length: 15; size: NA; DNA: TGCGCCAGCAGCCAAGCTGAGAGGCAGTTAGATACGCAGTATTTT; CDR3: CASSQAERQLDTQYF
D: NA; V: TRBV30; J: TRBJ2-1; length: 16; size: NA; DNA: TGTGCCTGGAGACTAACCGGGACTGGAACCCGGGGTGAGCAGTTCTTC; CDR3: CAWRLTGTGTRGEQFF
D: NA; V: TRBV28; J: TRBJ1-5; length: 14; size: NA; DNA: TGTGCCAGCCACTTAAGCAGGGTCAATCAGCCCCAGCATTTT; CDR3: CASHLSRVNQPQHF
D: TRBD1; V: TRBV5-8; J: TRBJ1-1; length: 15; size: NA; DNA: TGTGCCAGCAGCTTCCGGGACAGGGTGGTCGGTGAAGCTTTCTTT; CDR3: CASSFRDRVVGEAFF
D: TRBD2; V: TRBV3-1/TRBV3-2; J: TRBJ2-5; length: 14; size: NA; DNA: TGTGCCAGCAGAAGCGGGGGGGACCAAGAGACCCAGTACTTC; CDR3: CASRSGGDQETQYF
D: TRBD1; V: TRBV5-1; J: TRBJ2-7; length: 15; size: NA; DNA: TGCGCCAGCAGCAAAGAAACAGGGGGGACATACGAGCAGTACTTC; CDR3: CASSKETGGTYEQYF
D: NA; V: TRBV19; J: TRBJ2-5; length: 14; size: NA; DNA: TGTGCCAGTAGTACAGGCCGGTTGTATGAGACCCAGTACTTC; CDR3: CASSTGRLYETQYF
D: NA; V: TRBV5-1; J: TRBJ1-3; length: 14; size: NA; DNA: TGCGCCAGCAGCCGGGACGGGGCTGGAAACACCATATATTTT; CDR3: CASSRDGAGNTIYF
D: NA; V: TRBV10-3; J: TRBJ1-2; length: 15; size: NA; DNA: TGTGCCATCAGTGAGTCGGGCCAGTATGGGGCTGGCTACACCTTC; CDR3: CAISESGQYGAGYTF
D: TRBD2; V: TRBV7-2; J: TRBJ2-1; length: 19; size: NA; DNA: TGTGCCAGCAGCCTAGTCGGGACTAGCGGGGGGGCCTTCTACAATGAGCAGTTCTTC; CDR3: CASSLVGTSGGAFYNEQFF
D: NA; V: TRBV13; J: TRBJ1-2; length: 17; size: once; DNA: TGTGCCAGCAGCGATATACCCGCAGGGTTAAGCGGAGGTGGCTACACCTTC; CDR3: CASSDIPAGLSGGGYTF
D: NA; V: TRBV5-4; J: TRBJ2-5; length: 16; size: NA; DNA: TGTGCCAGCAGCTTGGATCAGGGTAGGGTTGGGGAGACCCAGTACTTC; CDR3: CASSLDQGRVGETQYF
D: TRBD2; V: TRBV18; J: TRBJ2-3; length: 14; size: NA; DNA: TGTGCCAGCTCACCAGGACTAGCGGGGGATACGCAGTATTTT; CDR3: CASSPGLAGDTQYF
D: TRBD1; V: TRBV4-3; J: TRBJ1-2; length: 18; size: NA; DNA: TGCGCCAGCAGCCAAGACGGTGGTACAGGGGGCGCTAACTATGGCTACACCTTC; CDR3: CASSQDGGTGGANYGYTF
D: NA; V: TRBV5-6; J: TRBJ1-4; length: 16; size: NA; DNA: TGTGCCAGCAGCCCAGACGGGGGGACGGTTAATGAAAAACTGTTTTTT; CDR3: CASSPDGGTVNEKLFF